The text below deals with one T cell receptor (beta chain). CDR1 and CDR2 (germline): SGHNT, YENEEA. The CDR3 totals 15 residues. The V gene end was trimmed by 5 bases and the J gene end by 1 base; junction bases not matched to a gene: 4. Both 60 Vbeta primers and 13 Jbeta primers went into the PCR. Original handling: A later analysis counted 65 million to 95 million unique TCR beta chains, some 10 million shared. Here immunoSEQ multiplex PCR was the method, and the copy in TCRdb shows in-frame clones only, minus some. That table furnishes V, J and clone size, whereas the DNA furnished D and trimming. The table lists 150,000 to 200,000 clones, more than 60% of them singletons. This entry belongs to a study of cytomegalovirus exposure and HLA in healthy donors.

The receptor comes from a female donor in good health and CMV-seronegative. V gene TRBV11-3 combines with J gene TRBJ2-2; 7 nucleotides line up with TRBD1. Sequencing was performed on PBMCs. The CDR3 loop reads CASSLGQVNTGELFF. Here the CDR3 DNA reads TGTGCCAGCAGCCTTGGACAGGTGAACACCGGGGAGCTGTTTTTT.